These 5 T cell receptor beta chains share one sample of origin, sequenced in a study of control samples from healthy donors and cancer patients. Only in-frame clones appear in the TCRdb table, and some are missing; sequencing was by immunoSEQ multiplex PCR. The sample has 400,000 to 500,000 clones, 80% to 95% seen once. Sample: PBMCs. Receptors originate from a man aged 35-49 years with head and neck cancer.

This clone was counted a few times. The germline gene is not matched at one end of the junction; a read error may be the cause. J is TRBJ2-2 and V is TRBV7-7; 7 positions agree with TRBD1. The germline V gene has CDR1 SSHAT and CDR2 FNYEAQ (reference sequence). The CDR3 covers 14 residues. The chain's CDR3 is CASSLGTATGELFF. Written as DNA, the CDR3 is TGTGCTAGCAGCTTGGGGACAGCCACCGGGGAGCTGTTTTTT.

The chain has TRBV7-9 and TRBJ2-3; possible D gene TRBD2, 6 bases. Germline V CDR1 and CDR2: SEHNR, FQNEAQ (reference sequence). The CDR3 runs 18 residues. V gave up 2 bases and J gave up 2 bases, with 20 bases separating them. The CDR3 nucleotides read TGTGCCAGCAGCTTATTGGGGGGTGGTCCGCCTTTCACAGATACGCAGTATTTT. This translates into CASSLLGGGPPFTDTQYF.

V usage is TRBV6-2 or TRBV6-3 and J usage is TRBJ2-1; D is unclear. This CDR3 has 15 residues. Germline V gene data show CDR1 as MNHEY and CDR2 as SVGEGT. V lost 2 bases and J 4 bases, leaving 12 bases between the germline ends. CDR3 residues: CASSYNTAGYNEQFF. In DNA form, the CDR3 reads TGTGCCAGCAGTTACAATACAGCCGGATACAATGAGCAGTTCTTC.

The rearrangement uses TRBV19 and TRBJ2-2; 8 bases are shared with TRBD2. The CDR3 covers 16 residues. Germline lookup yields CDR1 LNHDA and CDR2 SQIVND (reference sequence). V lost 1 base, J lost 7 bases, and 8 bases stayed unmatched. CDR3 region: CASSIGAAGAGGELFF. In DNA, the CDR3 is TGTGCCAGTAGTATAGGTGCAGCGGGAGCGGGCGGGGAGCTGTTTTTT.

The chain recombines TRBV5-6 with TRBJ2-6, with 9 bases aligning to TRBD1. The CDR3 has 16 amino acids. Per germline, CDR1 SGHDT and CDR2 YYEEEE. V shed 1 base and J 2 bases; nucleotides not matched to a gene: 1. In DNA, the CDR3 is TGTGCCAGCAGCTTGACAGGGGGCGCTGGGGCCAACGTCCTGACTTTC. Amino acids: CASSLTGGAGANVLTF.